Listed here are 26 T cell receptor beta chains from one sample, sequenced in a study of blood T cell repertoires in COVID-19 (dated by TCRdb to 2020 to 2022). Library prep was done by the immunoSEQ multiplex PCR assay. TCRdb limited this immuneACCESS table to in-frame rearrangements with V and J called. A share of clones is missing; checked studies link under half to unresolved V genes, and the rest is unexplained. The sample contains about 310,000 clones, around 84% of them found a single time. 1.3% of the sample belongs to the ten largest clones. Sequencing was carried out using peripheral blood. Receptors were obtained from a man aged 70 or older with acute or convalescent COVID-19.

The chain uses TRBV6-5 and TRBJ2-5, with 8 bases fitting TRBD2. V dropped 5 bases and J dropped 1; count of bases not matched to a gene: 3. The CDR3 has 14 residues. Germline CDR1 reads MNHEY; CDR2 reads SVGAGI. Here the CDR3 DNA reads TGTGCCAGCAGTCTACTAGCGGCCCAAGAGACCCAGTACTTC. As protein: CASSLLAAQETQYF.

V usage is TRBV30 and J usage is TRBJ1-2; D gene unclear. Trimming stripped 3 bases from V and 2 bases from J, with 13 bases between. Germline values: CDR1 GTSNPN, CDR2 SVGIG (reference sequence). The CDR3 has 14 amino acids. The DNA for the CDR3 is TGTGCCTGGAGCGCGCCTCCACCGAACTATGGCTACACCTTC. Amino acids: CAWSAPPPNYGYTF.

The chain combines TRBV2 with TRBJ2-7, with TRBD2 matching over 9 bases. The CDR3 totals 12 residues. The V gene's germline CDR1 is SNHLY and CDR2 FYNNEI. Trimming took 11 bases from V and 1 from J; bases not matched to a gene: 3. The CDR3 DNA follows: TGTGCCGGAGGACTAGCGTCCTACGAGCAGTACTTC. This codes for CAGGLASYEQYF.

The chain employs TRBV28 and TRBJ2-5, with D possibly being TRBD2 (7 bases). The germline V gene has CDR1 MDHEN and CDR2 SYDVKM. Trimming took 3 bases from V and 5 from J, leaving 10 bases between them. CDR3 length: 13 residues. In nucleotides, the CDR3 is TGTGCCAGCAGTTTCGGGGGGCCGGAGACCCAGTACTTC. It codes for CASSFGGPETQYF.

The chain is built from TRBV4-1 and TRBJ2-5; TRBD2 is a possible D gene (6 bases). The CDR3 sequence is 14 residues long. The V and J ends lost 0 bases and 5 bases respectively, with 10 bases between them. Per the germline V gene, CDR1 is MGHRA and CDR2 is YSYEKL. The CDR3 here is CASSQDGGFETQYF. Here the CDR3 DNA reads TGCGCCAGCAGCCAAGACGGAGGGTTCGAGACCCAGTACTTC.

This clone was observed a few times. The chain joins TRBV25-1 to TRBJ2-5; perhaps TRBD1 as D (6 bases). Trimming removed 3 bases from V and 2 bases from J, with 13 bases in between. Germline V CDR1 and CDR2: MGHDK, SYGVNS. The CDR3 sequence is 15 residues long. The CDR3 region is CASSDPGQIQETQYF. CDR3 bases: TGTGCCAGCAGTGATCCGGGACAAATTCAAGAGACCCAGTACTTC.

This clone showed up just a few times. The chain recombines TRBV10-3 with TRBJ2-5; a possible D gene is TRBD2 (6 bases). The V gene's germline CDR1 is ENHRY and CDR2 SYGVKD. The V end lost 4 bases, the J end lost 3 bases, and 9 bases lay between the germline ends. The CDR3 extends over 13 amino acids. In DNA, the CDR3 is TGTGCCATCAGTGGAGGAGGGGAAGAGACCCAGTACTTC. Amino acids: CAISGGGEETQYF.

The CDR3 sequence: CATSGAAHNEKLFF. DNA for the CDR3: TGTGCCACCTCTGGGGCAGCACATAATGAAAAACTGTTTTTT. The chain recombines TRBV30 with TRBJ1-4, with TRBD1 as a possible D gene (5 bases). CDR1 GTSNPN and CDR2 SVGIG come from the germline V gene (reference sequence). Trimming pared 8 bases from V and 4 bases from J, leaving 17 bases between. The CDR3 consists of 14 residues. The whole variable domain, filled in from reference TRBV30 and TRBJ1-4, reads SQTIHQWPATLVQPVGSPLSLECTVEGTSNPNLYWYRQAAGRGLQLLFYSVGIGQISSEVPQNLSASRPQDRQFILSSKKLLLSDSGFYLCATSGAAHNEKLFFGSGTQLSVL.

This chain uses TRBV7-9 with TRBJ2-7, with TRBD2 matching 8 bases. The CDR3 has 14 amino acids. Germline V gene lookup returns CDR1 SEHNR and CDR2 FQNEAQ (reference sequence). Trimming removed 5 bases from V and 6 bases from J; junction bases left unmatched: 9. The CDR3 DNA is TGTGCCAGCAGCCACACTAGCGGCGAGAGCGAGCAGTACTTC. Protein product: CASSHTSGESEQYF.

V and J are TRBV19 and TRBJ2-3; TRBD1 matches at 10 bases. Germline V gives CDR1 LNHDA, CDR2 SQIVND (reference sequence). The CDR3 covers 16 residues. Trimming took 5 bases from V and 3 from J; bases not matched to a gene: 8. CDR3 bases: TGTGCCAGTAGTGCTGACAGGGGGCGAGGGACAGATACGCAGTATTTT. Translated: CASSADRGRGTDTQYF.

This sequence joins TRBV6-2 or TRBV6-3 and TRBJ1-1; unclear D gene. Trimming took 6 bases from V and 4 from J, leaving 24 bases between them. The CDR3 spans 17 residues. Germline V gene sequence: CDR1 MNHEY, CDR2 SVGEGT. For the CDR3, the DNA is TGTGCCAGCAGCACCTCATCCGGGATGGGAGTCGGCACTGAAGCTTTCTTT. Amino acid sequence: CASSTSSGMGVGTEAFF.

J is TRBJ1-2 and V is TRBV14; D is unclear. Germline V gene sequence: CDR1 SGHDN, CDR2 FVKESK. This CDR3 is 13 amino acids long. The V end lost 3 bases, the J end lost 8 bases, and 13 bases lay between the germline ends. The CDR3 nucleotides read TGTGCCAGCAGCCAGTCCACAGTAGGAGGCTACACCTTC. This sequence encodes CASSQSTVGGYTF. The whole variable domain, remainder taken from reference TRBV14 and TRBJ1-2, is EAGVTQFPSHSVIEKGQTVTLRCDPISGHDNLYWYRRVMGKEIKFLLHFVKESKQDESGMPNNRFLAERTGGTYSTLKVQPAELEDSGVYFCASSQSTVGGYTFGSGTRLTVV.

The CDR3 region is CASSLPHGGGNQPQHF. DNA of the CDR3: TGTGCCAGCAGTTTACCCCATGGGGGCGGCAATCAGCCCCAGCATTTT. The rearrangement uses TRBV28 and TRBJ1-5; TRBD1 is a possible D gene (6 bases). Germline CDR1 reads MDHEN; CDR2 reads SYDVKM. The V gene lost 2 bases and the J gene lost 2 bases, with 13 bases spanning the gap. The CDR3 covers 16 residues. The variable domain in full, completed from reference TRBV28 and TRBJ1-5, reads DVKVTQSSRYLVKRTGEKVFLECVQDMDHENMFWYRQDPGLGLRLIYFSYDVKMKEKGDIPEGYSVSREKKERFSLILESASTNQTSMYLCASSLPHGGGNQPQHFGDGTRLSIL.

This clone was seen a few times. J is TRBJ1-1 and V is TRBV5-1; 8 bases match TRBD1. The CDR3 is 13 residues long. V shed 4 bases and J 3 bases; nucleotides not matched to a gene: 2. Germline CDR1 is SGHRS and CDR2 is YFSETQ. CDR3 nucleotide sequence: TGCGCCAGCAGCCTGGGACAGGACACTGAAGCTTTCTTT. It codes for CASSLGQDTEAFF.

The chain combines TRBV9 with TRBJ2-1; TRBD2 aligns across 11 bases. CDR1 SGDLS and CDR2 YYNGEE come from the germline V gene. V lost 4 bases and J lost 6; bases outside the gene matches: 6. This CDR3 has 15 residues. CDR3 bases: TGTGCCAGCAGCTACGGACTAGCGGGCTTCAATGAGCAGTTCTTC. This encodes CASSYGLAGFNEQFF.

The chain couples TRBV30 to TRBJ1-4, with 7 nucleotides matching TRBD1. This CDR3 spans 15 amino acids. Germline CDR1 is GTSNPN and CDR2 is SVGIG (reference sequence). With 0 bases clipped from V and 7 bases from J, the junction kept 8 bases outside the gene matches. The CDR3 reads CAWSVTGARGEKLFF. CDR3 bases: TGTGCCTGGAGTGTTACAGGGGCGAGGGGTGAAAAACTGTTTTTT.

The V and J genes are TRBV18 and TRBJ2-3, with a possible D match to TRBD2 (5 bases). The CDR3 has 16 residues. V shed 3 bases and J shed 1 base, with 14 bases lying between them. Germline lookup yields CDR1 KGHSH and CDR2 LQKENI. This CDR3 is CASSPDYLGGTDTQYF. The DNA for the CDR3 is TGTGCCAGCTCACCCGACTATCTCGGTGGCACAGATACGCAGTATTTT. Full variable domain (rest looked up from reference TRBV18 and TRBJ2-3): NAGVMQNPRHLVRRRGQEARLRCSPMKGHSHVYWYRQLPEEGLKFMVYLQKENIIDESGMPKERFSAEFPKEGPSILRIQQVVRGDSAAYFCASSPDYLGGTDTQYFGPGTRLTVL.

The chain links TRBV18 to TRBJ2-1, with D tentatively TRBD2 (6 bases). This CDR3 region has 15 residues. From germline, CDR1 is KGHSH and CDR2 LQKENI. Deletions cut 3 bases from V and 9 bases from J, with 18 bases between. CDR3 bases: TGTGCCAGCTCACCTCGGGGAGGCGTCGGGGGTGAGCAGTTCTTC. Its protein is CASSPRGGVGGEQFF.

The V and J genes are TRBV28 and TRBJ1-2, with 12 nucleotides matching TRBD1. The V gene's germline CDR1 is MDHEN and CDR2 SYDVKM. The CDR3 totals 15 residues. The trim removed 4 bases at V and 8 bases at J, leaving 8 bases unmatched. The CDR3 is CASSSPGQGAWGYTF. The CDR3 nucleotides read TGTGCCAGCAGTTCCCCGGGACAGGGGGCTTGGGGCTACACCTTC.

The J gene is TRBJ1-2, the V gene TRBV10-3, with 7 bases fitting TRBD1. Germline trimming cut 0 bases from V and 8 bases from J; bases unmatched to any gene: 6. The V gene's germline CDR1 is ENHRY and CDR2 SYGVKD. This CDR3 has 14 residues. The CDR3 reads CAISESEAGGGYTF. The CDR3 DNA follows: TGTGCCATCAGTGAGTCAGAGGCAGGGGGGGGCTACACCTTC.

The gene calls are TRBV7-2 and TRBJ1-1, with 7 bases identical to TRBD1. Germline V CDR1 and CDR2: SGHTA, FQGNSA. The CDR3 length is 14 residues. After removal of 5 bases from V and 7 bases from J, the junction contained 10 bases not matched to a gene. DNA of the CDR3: TGTGCCAGCAGCCTGGGACAGTGGACCGGTGAAGCTTTCTTT. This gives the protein CASSLGQWTGEAFF.

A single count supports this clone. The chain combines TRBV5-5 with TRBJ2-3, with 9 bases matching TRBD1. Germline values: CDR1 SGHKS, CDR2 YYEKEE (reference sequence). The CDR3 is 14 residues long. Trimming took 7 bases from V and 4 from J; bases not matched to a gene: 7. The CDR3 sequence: CASSQGAYADTQYF. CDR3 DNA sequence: TGTGCCAGCTCACAGGGGGCGTACGCAGATACGCAGTATTTT.

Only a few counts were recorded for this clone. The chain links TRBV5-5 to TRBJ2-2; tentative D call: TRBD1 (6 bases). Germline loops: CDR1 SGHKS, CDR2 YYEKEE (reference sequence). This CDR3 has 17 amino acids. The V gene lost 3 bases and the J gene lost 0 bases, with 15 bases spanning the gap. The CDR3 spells CASSSTTGTTNTGELFF. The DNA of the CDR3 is TGTGCCAGCAGCTCTACGACCGGGACAACGAACACCGGGGAGCTGTTTTTT. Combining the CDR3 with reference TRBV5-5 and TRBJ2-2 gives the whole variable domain DAGVTQSPTHLIKTRGQQVTLRCSPISGHKSVSWYQQVLGQGPQFIFQYYEKEERGRGNFPDRFSARQFPNYSSELNVNALLLGDSALYLCASSSTTGTTNTGELFFGEGSRLTVL.

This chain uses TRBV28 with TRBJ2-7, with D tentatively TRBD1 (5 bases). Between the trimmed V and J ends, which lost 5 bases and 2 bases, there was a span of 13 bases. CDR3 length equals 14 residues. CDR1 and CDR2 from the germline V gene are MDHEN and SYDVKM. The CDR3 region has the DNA TGTGCCAGCAGTCGACAGCTACTACCCTACGAGCAGTACTTC. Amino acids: CASSRQLLPYEQYF.

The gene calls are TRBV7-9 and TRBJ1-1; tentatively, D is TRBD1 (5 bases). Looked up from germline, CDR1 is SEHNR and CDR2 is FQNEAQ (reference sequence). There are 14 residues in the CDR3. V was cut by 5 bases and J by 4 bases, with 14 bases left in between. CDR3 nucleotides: TGTGCCAGCAGCCTGTTGGGGGAGGGCACTGAAGCTTTCTTT. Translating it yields CASSLLGEGTEAFF.

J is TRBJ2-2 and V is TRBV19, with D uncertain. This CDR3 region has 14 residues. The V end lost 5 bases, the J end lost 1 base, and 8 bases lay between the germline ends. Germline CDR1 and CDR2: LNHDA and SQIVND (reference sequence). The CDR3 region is CASSDLLNTGELFF. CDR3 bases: TGTGCCAGTAGTGACTTATTGAACACCGGGGAGCTGTTTTTT.